This passage covers 5 T cell receptor beta chains from one sample sequenced in a study of blood T cell repertoires in COVID-19. Profiling relied on immunoSEQ multiplex PCR, and the TCRdb table lists in-frame clones only, not all of them. The profile shows 120,000 or so clones, about three quarters of them singletons. Sequencing was carried out using peripheral blood. These receptors came from a woman in her 70s with acute or convalescent COVID-19.

The chain uses TRBV12-3 or TRBV12-4 and TRBJ1-2, with 7 bases that match TRBD1. The CDR3 is 12 amino acids. After removal of 4 bases from V and 6 bases from J, the junction contained 2 bases not matched to a gene. DNA for the CDR3: TGTGCCAGCAGTTGGAGGGGGCATGGCTACACCTTC. It encodes CASSWRGHGYTF.

The chain employs TRBV21-1 and TRBJ2-7; the table gives TRBD1 as D, unverified against the DNA. TRBV21-1 is labeled a pseudogene. The CDR3 sequence is 14 residues long. CDR3 residues: CASSKARGLGEQYF. Written as DNA, the CDR3 is TGTGCCAGCAGCAAAGCCAGGGGGCTAGGAGAGCAGTACTTC.

The chain carries TRBV19 and TRBJ2-1; 9 nucleotides align to TRBD2. The CDR3 loop spans 16 amino acids. V lost 3 bases, J lost 0 bases, and 3 bases stayed unmatched. CDR1 is LNHDA and CDR2 is SQIVND in the germline V gene (reference sequence). The CDR3, as DNA: TGTGCCAGTAGTATCCTTAGCGGGAGCTCCTACAATGAGCAGTTCTTC. As protein: CASSILSGSSYNEQFF.

J is TRBJ2-7 and V is TRBV6-5; a weak D match, TRBD2 (5 bases). V gave up 7 bases and J gave up 0 bases, with 13 bases separating them. Germline V gene sequence: CDR1 MNHEY, CDR2 SVGAGI. The CDR3 consists of 14 residues. CDR3 region: CASTSTGSSYEQYF. The CDR3 DNA is TGTGCCAGCACATCGACGGGAAGCTCCTACGAGCAGTACTTC.

The CDR3 reads CSVVGAGDEAFF. CDR3 sequence (DNA): TGCAGCGTTGTCGGGGCAGGGGATGAAGCTTTCTTT. The rearrangement joins TRBV29-1 to TRBJ1-1, with D possibly TRBD1 on 6 matching bases. The CDR3 runs to 12 residues. V was cut by 4 bases and J by 7 bases, with 13 bases left in between. Germline CDR1 and CDR2: SQVTM and ANQGSEA.